This entry concerns a single T cell receptor (beta chain). The sample is drawn from a study of CD8 T cells in Susac syndrome. Study overall: Among sequenced Susac syndrome patients, more than five had active disease and under ten were in remission.

The authors carried out high-throughput sequencing of TCR beta. They applied it to CD8+ and CD4+ T cells obtained from blood. Patients with Susac syndrome met diagnostic criteria that were recently defined for definite or probable disease. Purification of the CD8+ and CD4+ T cells relied on negative isolation, and TEMRA cells underwent FACS enrichment. Random hexamers primed reverse transcription of roughly 0.45 to 1 ug RNA. MiXCR, applied by TCRdb to the immunoSEQ multiplex PCR reads, yields one record per CDR3 protein. The data hold about 100,000 distinct CDR3 sequences, with about 95% observed a single time. This CDR3 comprises 18 residues. V dropped 0 bases and J dropped 2 bases, with 18 bases sitting between them.

This clonotype was obtained from a human donor with Susac syndrome. Sequenced: CD8+ T cells from PBMCs. The V gene is TRBV23-1, the J gene TRBJ2-3; TRBD1 or TRBD2 may be the D gene (5 bases each). TRBV23-1 qualifies as an ORF whose function is uncertain. CDR3 DNA sequence: TGCGCCAGCAGTCAATCGACTTCGTTGAGGGGAATCACAGATACGCAGTATTTT. It is translated as CASSQSTSLRGITDTQYF.